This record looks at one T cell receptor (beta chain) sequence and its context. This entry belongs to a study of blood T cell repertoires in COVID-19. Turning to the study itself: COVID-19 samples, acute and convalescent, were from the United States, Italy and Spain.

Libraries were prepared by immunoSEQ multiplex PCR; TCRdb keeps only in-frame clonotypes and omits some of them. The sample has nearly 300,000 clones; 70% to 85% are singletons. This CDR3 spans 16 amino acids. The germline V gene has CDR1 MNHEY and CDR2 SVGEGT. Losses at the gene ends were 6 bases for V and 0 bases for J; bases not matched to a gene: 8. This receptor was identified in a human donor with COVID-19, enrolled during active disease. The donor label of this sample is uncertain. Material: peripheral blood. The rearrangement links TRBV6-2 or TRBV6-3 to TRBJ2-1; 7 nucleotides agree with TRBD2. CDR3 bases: TGTGCCAGCAGGCCTGGACTAGGGAGCTCCTACAATGAGCAGTTCTTC. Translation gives CASRPGLGSSYNEQFF.